Shown below are 12 T cell receptor beta chains from a single sample sequenced in a study of blood T cell repertoires in COVID-19. Measured with immunoSEQ multiplex PCR; TCRdb has only the in-frame clones, and not every one. Among more than 95,000 clones, roughly 89% were seen once, and the ten largest hold about 5.1%. The sequencing input was peripheral blood. These receptors were collected from a human donor in a cohort sampled during active COVID-19.

This clone was seen a handful of times. At the DNA level, this CDR3 is encoded by other sequences in the same sample as well. The V and J genes are TRBV7-8 and TRBJ1-1; a weak D match, TRBD1 (5 bases). V shed 2 bases and J shed 5 bases, with 9 bases lying between them. Per germline, CDR1 SGHVS and CDR2 FQNEAQ. The CDR3 totals 13 residues. CDR3 bases: TGTGCCAGCAGCTTAACCGGGGGGACTGAAGCTTTCTTT. It encodes CASSLTGGTEAFF.

This clone was seen just once. CDR3 bases: TGTGCCAGCAGTGAACAAAGACAGTCCACAGATACGCAGTATTTT. Amino acids: CASSEQRQSTDTQYF. The chain joins TRBV6-1 to TRBJ2-3, with D possibly being TRBD1 (5 bases). This CDR3 has 15 residues. Germline CDR1 and CDR2: MNHNS and SASEGT. The V and J ends lost 2 bases and 2 bases respectively, with 11 bases between them.

The table lists this clone with a count of one. The chain carries TRBV5-4 and TRBJ2-3, with TRBD2 matching 7 bases. J gave up 2 bases and V 4 bases, and 4 bases lay outside the gene matches. Germline CDR1 reads SGHNT; CDR2 reads YYREEE (reference sequence). The CDR3 length is 14 residues. This CDR3 reads CASSTWDYTDTQYF. The DNA of the CDR3 is TGTGCCAGCAGCACATGGGACTACACAGATACGCAGTATTTT.

The rearrangement uses TRBV9 and TRBJ2-1, with D perhaps TRBD2 (7 bases). Trimming stripped 2 bases from V and 5 bases from J, with 17 bases between. The germline V gene encodes CDR1 SGDLS and CDR2 YYNGEE. This CDR3 region has 16 residues. The CDR3 sequence: CASSVLARGLNNEQFF. The CDR3 nucleotides are TGTGCCAGCAGCGTTTTGGCGCGGGGGCTTAACAATGAGCAGTTCTTC. Using reference TRBV9 and TRBJ2-1 for the parts outside the CDR3, the full variable domain is DSGVTQTPKHLITATGQRVTLRCSPRSGDLSVYWYQQSLDQGLQFLIQYYNGEERAKGNILERFSAQQFPDLHSELNLSSLELGDSALYFCASSVLARGLNNEQFFGPGTRLTVL.

The chain carries TRBV27 and TRBJ2-1, with TRBD1 matching 11 bases. CDR3 length: 15 amino acids. The V gene end was trimmed by 9 bases and the J gene end by 7 bases; junction bases not matched to a gene: 11. Germline V CDR1 and CDR2: MNHEY, SMNVEV (reference sequence). The CDR3 protein is CASSPGTGGRNEQFF. CDR3 nucleotides: TGTGCCAGTTCACCCGGGACAGGGGGTCGAAATGAGCAGTTCTTC.

This chain links TRBV19 with TRBJ2-5; 7 positions agree with TRBD1. After removal of 8 bases from V and 3 bases from J, the junction contained 9 bases not matched to a gene. The CDR3 runs to 14 residues. CDR1 is LNHDA and CDR2 is SQIVND in the germline V gene (reference sequence). The CDR3 bases are TGTGCCAGTCGGGACAGCGCAACGAAAGAGACCCAGTACTTC. Amino acid sequence: CASRDSATKETQYF.

The chain's CDR3 is CASSLGRNTDTQYF. CDR3 DNA: TGTGCCAGCAGCTTGGGCAGGAACACAGATACGCAGTATTTT. This chain connects TRBV5-4 to TRBJ2-3; D gene uncertain. The CDR3 is made up of 14 amino acids. Germline V CDR1 and CDR2: SGHNT, YYREEE (reference sequence). V was shortened by 0 bases and J by 2 bases, with 7 bases between the two germline ends. The full variable domain, rest sourced from reference TRBV5-4 and TRBJ2-3, is ETGVTQSPTHLIKTRGQQVTLRCSSQSGHNTVSWYQQALGQGPQFIFQYYREEENGRGNFPPRFSGLQFPNYSSELNVNALELDDSALYLCASSLGRNTDTQYFGPGTRLTVL.

The rearrangement uses TRBV6-2 or TRBV6-3 and TRBJ2-7, with a weak D call TRBD2 (5 bases). V shed 0 bases and J shed 0 bases, with 6 bases lying between them. The CDR3 totals 14 residues. Germline CDR1 reads MNHEY; CDR2 reads SVGEGT. The CDR3 DNA reads as TGTGCCAGCAGTTACTCGGGAGTCTCCTACGAGCAGTACTTC. It codes for CASSYSGVSYEQYF.

This clone was detected only once. V usage is TRBV4-1 and J usage is TRBJ2-3; possibly TRBD1 for D (6 bases). In germline, CDR1 is MGHRA, CDR2 YSYEKL. The CDR3 spans 19 residues. Trimming cost V 0 bases and J 3 bases, with 22 bases left between them. The CDR3 region is CASSQDRGWGTRLTDTQYF. As DNA, the CDR3 is TGCGCCAGCAGCCAAGATCGGGGTTGGGGGACACGGCTGACAGATACGCAGTATTTT.

The chain's CDR3 is CASSQKARGTGTGGYTYEQYF. The CDR3 DNA sequence: TGTGCCAGCAGCCAAAAGGCTAGGGGGACCGGGACAGGGGGCTACACCTACGAGCAGTACTTC. This chain uses TRBV4-2 with TRBJ2-7; the match to TRBD1 covers 12 bases. J lost 2 bases, V lost 2 bases, and 19 bases had no gene match. The CDR3 consists of 21 residues. The germline V gene has CDR1 LGHNA and CDR2 YNFKEQ.

The chain recombines TRBV6-5 with TRBJ1-5; D not resolved. Trimming took 6 bases from V and 2 from J, leaving 8 bases between them. The CDR3 totals 13 residues. Germline CDR1 and CDR2: MNHEY and SVGAGI. The CDR3 loop reads CASRAQGNQPQHF. The CDR3 region has the DNA TGTGCCAGCAGGGCCCAGGGCAATCAGCCCCAGCATTTT.

V is TRBV7-8 and J is TRBJ1-5, with 9 bases matching TRBD1. With 5 bases clipped from V and 4 bases from J, the junction kept 3 bases outside the gene matches. CDR1 is SGHVS, CDR2 FQNEAQ, per germline. The CDR3 runs to 14 residues. In nucleotides, the CDR3 is TGTGCCAGCAGCCCAGGACAGGGGAATCAGCCCCAGCATTTT. As protein: CASSPGQGNQPQHF.